Each of the 10 T cell receptor beta chains below was sequenced from the same sample in a study of T-cell reconstitution after alpha-beta-depleted transplantation in children. The library targeted TCRbeta and was prepared with unique molecular identifiers. TCRdb reprocessed the PCR reads with MiXCR, giving one entry per CDR3 protein. The sample holds hundreds of thousands of distinct CDR3 sequences, approximately 17% seen once. Material: PBMCs, mostly from graft donor cells, obtained 360 days after TCRalphabeta/CD19-depleted stem cell transplant. The receptors come from a male patient between 2 and 15 years old who had a stem cell transplant for acute lymphoblastic leukemia, so the T cells may come from the graft donor.

This clonotype showed up just a few times. The rearrangement joins TRBV20-1 to TRBJ2-7; D is unclear. This CDR3 is 13 amino acids long. Germline values: CDR1 DFQATT, CDR2 SNEGSKA (reference sequence). Trimming took 4 bases from V and 0 from J, leaving 10 bases between them. The CDR3 protein is CSATETFSYEQYF. CDR3 nucleotides: TGCAGTGCTACAGAAACTTTCTCCTACGAGCAGTACTTC.

This clonotype was seen many times. The rearrangement uses TRBV4-2 and TRBJ2-2; 7 bases agree with TRBD2. The CDR3 extends over 16 amino acids. After removal of 3 bases from V and 6 bases from J, the junction contained 10 bases not matched to a gene. Germline assignment: CDR1 LGHNA and CDR2 YNFKEQ. The CDR3 DNA reads as TGTGCCAGCAGCCAGGAGCGGGGAGCTTACGCCGGGGAGCTGTTTTTT. Protein: CASSQERGAYAGELFF.

This clonotype was observed many times. The chain employs TRBV12-3 or TRBV12-4 and TRBJ2-1; TRBD1 agrees at 7 bases. The V gene end was trimmed by 3 bases and the J gene end by 7 bases; junction bases not matched to a gene: 6. The CDR3 covers 14 residues. In nucleotides, the CDR3 is TGTGCCAGCAGTTTTGACAGGGCCTTGAATGAGCAGTTCTTC. Protein sequence: CASSFDRALNEQFF.

V gene TRBV7-2 combines with J gene TRBJ1-1; maybe TRBD1 (6 bases). The germline CDR1 and CDR2 sequences are SGHTA and FQGNSA. Deletions cut 4 bases from V and 5 bases from J, with 20 bases between. The CDR3 runs 16 residues. CDR3 amino acids: CASSSPSLMRGTEAFF. The CDR3 nucleotides are TGTGCCAGCAGCTCCCCCAGCCTTATGAGGGGGACTGAAGCTTTCTTT.

This clonotype showed up just a few times. The rearrangement uses TRBV29-1 and TRBJ1-2, with a possible D match to TRBD1 (5 bases). The CDR3 has 12 residues. Germline lookup yields CDR1 SQVTM and CDR2 ANQGSEA. The V and J ends lost 2 bases and 7 bases respectively, with 11 bases between them. CDR3 nucleotide sequence: TGCAGCGTTGAAATGGGGGTTCGTGGCTACACCTTC. Translation: CSVEMGVRGYTF.

This clonotype has only a few counts. This chain joins TRBV12-3 or TRBV12-4 and TRBJ1-2; no clear D gene. V gave up 3 bases and J gave up 4 bases, with 9 bases separating them. The CDR3 length is 13 residues. The CDR3 region has the DNA TGTGCCAGCAGTTTGCGGGGAATCTATGGCTACACCTTC. As protein: CASSLRGIYGYTF.

The chain employs TRBV30 and TRBJ2-1, with TRBD2 matching 9 bases. Germline V lookup: CDR1 GTSNPN, CDR2 SVGIG (reference sequence). The V gene end was trimmed by 2 bases and the J gene end by 7 bases; junction bases not matched to a gene: 6. The CDR3 extends over 14 amino acids. CDR3 bases: TGTGCCTGGAGTTTAGGACTAGCGTTAAATGAGCAGTTCTTC. Its translation is CAWSLGLALNEQFF.

J is TRBJ2-2 and V is TRBV7-2, with 8 bases matching TRBD2. CDR3 length: 15 amino acids. Germline-derived CDR1 and CDR2 are SGHTA and FQGNSA. With V trimmed by 4 bases and J by 5 bases, 6 bases remained unmatched. The CDR3 sequence: CASSWTSMTTGELFF. For the CDR3, the DNA is TGTGCCAGCAGCTGGACTAGCATGACAACCGGGGAGCTGTTTTTT.

The chain is built from TRBV25-1 and TRBJ2-7; D may be TRBD1 or TRBD2 (5 bases each). CDR3 length equals 19 residues. V dropped 1 base and J dropped 3 bases, with 25 bases sitting between them. Germline assignment: CDR1 MGHDK and CDR2 SYGVNS. CDR3 nucleotide sequence: TGTGCCAGCAGTGAATCGGGGCGTATGGTTTCTCTTAGCCGCTACGAGCAGTACTTC. This sequence encodes CASSESGRMVSLSRYEQYF.

The chain recombines TRBV10-3 with TRBJ2-1; the D gene could be TRBD1 or TRBD2 (6 bases each). There are 12 residues in the CDR3. Germline assignment: CDR1 ENHRY and CDR2 SYGVKD. Deletions cut 7 bases from V and 7 bases from J, with 11 bases between. The CDR3 reads CAITKGGNEQFF. The DNA of the CDR3 is TGTGCCATCACCAAGGGGGGTAATGAGCAGTTCTTC.